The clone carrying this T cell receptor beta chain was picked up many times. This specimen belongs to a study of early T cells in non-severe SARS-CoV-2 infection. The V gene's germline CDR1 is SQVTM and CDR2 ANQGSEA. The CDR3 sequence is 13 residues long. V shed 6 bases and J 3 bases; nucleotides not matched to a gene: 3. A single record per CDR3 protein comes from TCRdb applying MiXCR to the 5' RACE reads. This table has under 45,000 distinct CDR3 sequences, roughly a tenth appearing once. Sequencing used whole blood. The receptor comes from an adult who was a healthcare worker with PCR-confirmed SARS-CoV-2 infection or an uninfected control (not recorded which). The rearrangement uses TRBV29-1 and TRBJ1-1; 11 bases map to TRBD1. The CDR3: CSVGDRGYTEAFF. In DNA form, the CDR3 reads TGCAGCGTGGGGGACAGGGGGTACACTGAAGCTTTCTTT. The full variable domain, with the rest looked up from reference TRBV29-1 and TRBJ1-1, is SAVISQKPSRDICQRGTSLTIQCQVDSQVTMMFWYRQQPGQSLTLIATANQGSEATYESGFVIDKFPISRPNLTFSTLTVSNMSPEDSSIYLCSVGDRGYTEAFFGQGTRLTVV.